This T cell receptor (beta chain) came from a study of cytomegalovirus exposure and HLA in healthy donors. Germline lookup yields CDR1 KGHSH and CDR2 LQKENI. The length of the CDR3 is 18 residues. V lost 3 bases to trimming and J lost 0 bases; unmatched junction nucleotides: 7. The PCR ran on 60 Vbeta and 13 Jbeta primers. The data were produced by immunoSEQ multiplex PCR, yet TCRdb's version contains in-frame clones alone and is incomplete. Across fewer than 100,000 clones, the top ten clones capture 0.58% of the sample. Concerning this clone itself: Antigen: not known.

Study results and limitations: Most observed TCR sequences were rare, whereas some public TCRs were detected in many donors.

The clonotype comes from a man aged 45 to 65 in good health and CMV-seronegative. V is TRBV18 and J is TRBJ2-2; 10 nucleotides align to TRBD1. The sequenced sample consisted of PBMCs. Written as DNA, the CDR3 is TGTGCCAGCTCACCCCCTTCGACAGGGGGCTCGAACACCGGGGAGCTGTTTTTT. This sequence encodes CASSPPSTGGSNTGELFF.